These 9 T cell receptor beta chains originate from one sample sequenced in a study of neurological immune-mediated disorders. Via MiXCR, TCRdb re-called the 5' RACE reads, giving one row per CDR3 protein. The table records about 71,000 distinct CDR3 sequences, nearly 3.5% of them present only once. Sequenced: PBMCs. All receptors come from a man aged 40-50 years with multiple sclerosis.

This clonotype was recorded many times. The chain joins TRBV12-3 or TRBV12-4 to TRBJ1-6; perhaps TRBD1 as D (6 bases). The CDR3 spans 15 residues. Trimming took off 3 bases at V and 2 bases at J, with 8 bases between the two ends. CDR3 region: CASSLGQTYNSPLHF. The CDR3 coding sequence is TGTGCCAGCAGTTTGGGACAAACCTATAATTCACCCCTCCACTTT.

As for this clonotype: The junction and the germline gene differ at one end; a read error may be behind it. This chain links TRBV4-2 with TRBJ2-3; 9 bases line up with TRBD2. This CDR3 has 17 residues. CDR1 is LGHNA, CDR2 YNFKEQ, per germline. The CDR3 nucleotides are TGTTCCAGCAGCCAAGATGGCCTAGCGGGGAGCACAGATAAGCAGTATTTT. This translates into CSSSQDGLAGSTDKQYF.

Regarding this clonotype: Germline and junction disagree at one end, which may indicate a read error. This sequence joins TRBV12-3 or TRBV12-4 and TRBJ2-2; the D is unclear. CDR3 size: 12 residues. CDR3 nucleotide sequence: TGTGACAGCAGTAAGTACACCGGGGAGCTGTTTTTT. Encoded protein: CDSSKYTGELFF.

This clonotype was recorded at least ten times. This chain links TRBV6-5 with TRBJ2-1, with D maybe TRBD2 (5 bases). The CDR3 loop spans 13 amino acids. V was pared by 8 bases and J by 8 bases, with 16 bases between. The germline CDR1 and CDR2 sequences are MNHEY and SVGAGI. The CDR3 loop is CASGLVPWDEQFF. The CDR3 region has the DNA TGTGCCAGCGGACTGGTCCCTTGGGATGAGCAGTTCTTC.

This chain uses TRBV6-5 with TRBJ2-2; D unclear. The CDR3 sequence is 17 residues long. The V end lost 2 bases, the J end lost 0 bases, and 13 bases lay between the germline ends. Germline assignment: CDR1 MNHEY and CDR2 SVGAGI. The CDR3 sequence: CASSYGHGRTNTGELFF. CDR3 sequence (DNA): TGTGCCAGCAGTTACGGGCATGGACGGACGAACACCGGGGAGCTGTTTTTT.

This clonotype appeared many times. The V gene is TRBV7-9, the J gene TRBJ2-1, with D maybe TRBD2 (5 bases). Trimming stripped 7 bases from V and 3 bases from J, with 22 bases between. CDR3 length: 17 residues. The V gene's germline CDR1 is SEHNR and CDR2 FQNEAQ (reference sequence). Written as DNA, the CDR3 is TGTGCCAGCACCTCGACTGCACCCTCAGCGGACTACAATGAGCAGTTCTTC. This encodes CASTSTAPSADYNEQFF.

This clonotype was detected ten times or more. The V gene is TRBV5-1, the J gene TRBJ2-3, with TRBD2 as a possible D gene (5 bases). V was clipped by 0 bases and J by 4 bases, with 9 bases between them. This CDR3 region has 14 residues. Germline-derived CDR1 and CDR2 are SGHRS and YFSETQ. The CDR3 nucleotides read TGCGCCAGCAGCTTGGAGGAGGCCTCAGATACGCAGTATTTT. Protein sequence: CASSLEEASDTQYF.

This clonotype was detected only a few times. Given a much more abundant clone one base away, this may be a read error. The chain employs TRBV3-1 and TRBJ1-1; D ambiguous. CDR1 and CDR2 (germline): LGHDT, YNNKEL (reference sequence). The CDR3 loop spans 12 amino acids. The V and J ends lost 0 bases and 8 bases respectively, with 7 bases between them. CDR3 loop: CASSQDTPEAFF. As DNA, the CDR3 is TGTGCCAGCAGCCAAGATACGCCAGAAGCTTTCTTT.

This clonotype was detected ten times or more. The chain employs TRBV5-1 and TRBJ2-3; TRBD1 matches 7 bases. Germline V lookup: CDR1 SGHRS, CDR2 YFSETQ. CDR3 length equals 17 residues. Germline trimming cut 4 bases from V and 6 bases from J; bases unmatched to any gene: 17. The CDR3 region has the DNA TGCGCCAGCAGCACCCTCGTCGGGACAGCTTTTTGGGATACGCAGTATTTT. Protein sequence: CASSTLVGTAFWDTQYF.